A single sample is the source of the 7 T cell receptor beta chains below, sequenced in a study of shared clonotypes between healthy human individuals. Some clones are missing from TCRdb's copy, which holds only in-frame ones; the method was immunoSEQ multiplex PCR. This table has roughly 2.6 million clones, 85% to 95% appearing once. The sample taken for sequencing was naive CD4+ T cells sorted from blood. Noted subset: CD45RA+ positively selected. These receptors all come from a man aged 18 to 30 in good health.

The rearrangement links TRBV29-1 to TRBJ1-4, with D possibly being TRBD1 (5 bases). Trimming removed 6 bases from V and 4 bases from J, with 9 bases in between. Looked up from germline, CDR1 is SQVTM and CDR2 is ANQGSEA. This CDR3 region has 12 residues. The CDR3 region has the DNA TGCAGCGTAGGGGATATTAATGAAAAACTGTTTTTT. Its protein is CSVGDINEKLFF.

This chain joins TRBV29-1 and TRBJ1-4, with a weak D call TRBD1 (6 bases). The CDR3 covers 15 residues. Trimming removed 6 bases at V and 0 bases at J, with 14 bases between. In germline, CDR1 is SQVTM, CDR2 ANQGSEA. The CDR3 is CSVAPRQATNEKLFF. In DNA, the CDR3 is TGCAGCGTAGCCCCCCGACAGGCAACTAATGAAAAACTGTTTTTT.

The chain is built from TRBV9 and TRBJ1-4; D perhaps matches TRBD1 (6 bases). Trimming shortened V by 6 bases and J by 2 bases, and 11 bases separated the two germline ends. CDR1 and CDR2 (germline): SGDLS, YYNGEE. The CDR3 runs to 14 residues. CDR3 region: CASTKGGTNEKLFF. The CDR3 coding sequence is TGTGCCAGCACGAAAGGGGGTACTAATGAAAAACTGTTTTTT.

The V call is TRBV19, the J call TRBJ1-2; D gene unclear. V gave up 7 bases and J gave up 8 bases, with 11 bases separating them. Germline-derived CDR1 and CDR2 are LNHDA and SQIVND (reference sequence). The CDR3 is 11 amino acids. CDR3 in DNA: TGTGCCAGTACCGGGTGGGAAGGCTACACCTTC. Translating gives CASTGWEGYTF.

The chain couples TRBV7-2 to TRBJ1-1; no firm D call. Germline CDR1 is SGHTA and CDR2 is FQGNSA. Deletions cut 2 bases from V and 1 base from J, with 5 bases between. This CDR3 spans 13 amino acids. The CDR3 reads CASSLYPNTEAFF. The CDR3 nucleotides read TGTGCCAGCAGCTTATATCCGAACACTGAAGCTTTCTTT. Variable domain in full (rest from reference TRBV7-2 and TRBJ1-1): GAGVSQSPSNKVTEKGKDVELRCDPISGHTALYWYRQSLGQGLEFLIYFQGNSAPDKSGLPSDRFSAERTGGSVSTLTIQRTQQEDSAVYLCASSLYPNTEAFFGQGTRLTVV.

A note on this clone: The conserved phenylalanine or tryptophan is not found at the CDR3 terminus, so this likely reflects a read error. The DNA is omitted, as the CDR3 cannot be located on it reliably, and the CDR3 follows TCRdb's listing. The V and J genes are TRBV30 and TRBJ2-6. The CDR3 is 10 residues long, counting both termini. Germline-derived CDR1 and CDR2 are GTSNPN and SVGIG (reference sequence). CDR3 region: CAWSQTPPPV.

The sample holds one count of this clone. The gene calls are TRBV2 and TRBJ2-5; tentatively, D is TRBD2 (5 bases). Trimming left V 6 bases short and J 4 bases short, with 12 bases between. The germline V gene has CDR1 SNHLY and CDR2 FYNNEI. CDR3 size: 13 residues. The CDR3 here is CASRDGVVETQYF. Written as DNA, the CDR3 is TGTGCCAGCAGGGACGGGGTGGTAGAGACCCAGTACTTC.